This T cell receptor beta chain was sequenced during a study of sequential checkpoint blockade in melanoma. Germline V CDR1 and CDR2: PRHDT, FYEKMQ (reference sequence). J lost 3 bases, V lost 3 bases, and 9 bases had no gene match. The CDR3 spans 16 residues. Repertoires were generated with immunoSEQ multiplex PCR, while TCRdb's copy carries only in-frame clones and drops some. The sample has around 30,000 clones, 75% to 90% seen once. The treatment was: randomized to nivolumab then ipilimumab (arm A) or the reverse (arm B). Patients had received no earlier DNA-damaging chemotherapy. The receptor was derived from a human donor with melanoma. The material was CD8+ T cells sorted from blood (inferred from file names), obtained from a patient given nivolumab and ipilimumab in sequence. The rearrangement joins TRBV13 to TRBJ1-2; 8 bases map to TRBD1. In DNA, the CDR3 is TGTGCCAGCAGCTTGGGCACCCAGGGGGCTTACTATGGCTACACCTTC. Its protein product is CASSLGTQGAYYGYTF.